These 9 T cell receptor beta chains originate from one sample sequenced in a study of cytomegalovirus exposure and HLA in healthy donors. PCR used 60 Vbeta primers and 13 Jbeta primers. The assay was immunoSEQ multiplex PCR, and TCRdb's table has in-frame clones only and misses some. The data show about 200,000 clones, with around 79% seen just once and around 0.38% held by the top ten. Sequenced material: PBMCs. The source of these receptors is a male donor in good health and CMV-seropositive.

This chain uses TRBV7-3 with TRBJ2-4; D is uncertain. CDR1 SGHTA and CDR2 FQGTGA come from the germline V gene. The length of the CDR3 is 13 residues. V was cut by 2 bases and J by 6 bases, with 8 bases left in between. The CDR3 is CASSLLPTNIQYF. CDR3 sequence (DNA): TGTGCCAGCAGCTTACTCCCTACAAACATTCAGTACTTC.

The gene calls are TRBV21-1 and TRBJ2-2; the table gives TRBD2 as D, unverified against the DNA. TRBV21-1 is flagged as a pseudogene. This CDR3 has 19 amino acids. The CDR3 region is CASSKERNWAGGYTGELFF. The CDR3, as DNA: TGTGCCAGCAGCAAAGAGAGGAACTGGGCGGGAGGCTACACCGGGGAGCTGTTTTTT.

The J gene is TRBJ2-7, the V gene TRBV30; no clear D gene. In germline, CDR1 is GTSNPN, CDR2 SVGIG (reference sequence). Trimming cost V 3 bases and J 3 bases, with 9 bases left between them. The CDR3 covers 12 residues. In DNA, the CDR3 is TGTGCCTGGAGCGCTTACAGCTACGAGCAGTACTTC. It translates to CAWSAYSYEQYF. The whole variable domain, filled in from reference TRBV30 and TRBJ2-7, reads SQTIHQWPATLVQPVGSPLSLECTVEGTSNPNLYWYRQAAGRGLQLLFYSVGIGQISSEVPQNLSASRPQDRQFILSSKKLLLSDSGFYLCAWSAYSYEQYFGPGTRLTVT.

This chain joins TRBV7-9 and TRBJ2-5; 7 positions match TRBD1. Germline V gives CDR1 SEHNR, CDR2 FQNEAQ (reference sequence). This CDR3 spans 15 amino acids. J lost 1 base, V lost 5 bases, and 7 bases had no gene match. In nucleotides, the CDR3 is TGTGCCAGCAGCCCCGGGGACAGAATCCAAGAGACCCAGTACTTC. It specifies CASSPGDRIQETQYF.

Concerning this clone itself: An end of the junction differs from the germline gene, which may be a read error. The chain links TRBV7-7 to TRBJ2-1, with 8 bases matching TRBD2. This CDR3 has 15 amino acids. CDR1 SSHAT and CDR2 FNYEAQ come from the germline V gene (reference sequence). The DNA for the CDR3 is TGTGCTAGCAGCTTAGACAGCGGGAGCCACAATGAGCAGTTCTTC. It yields the protein CASSLDSGSHNEQFF.

The chain links TRBV19 to TRBJ2-1, with 7 bases matching TRBD1. The CDR3 is made up of 17 amino acids. Trimming removed 4 bases from V and 0 bases from J; junction bases left unmatched: 9. Germline V lookup: CDR1 LNHDA, CDR2 SQIVND (reference sequence). This CDR3 reads CASSTYRGTSSYNEQFF. The DNA of the CDR3 is TGTGCCAGTAGTACCTACAGGGGAACTAGCTCCTACAATGAGCAGTTCTTC.

For this clone: The same CDR3 can be traced to other DNA sequences in this sample. The chain is built from TRBV25-1 and TRBJ1-2; D call uncertain. Trimming took off 6 bases at V and 8 bases at J, with 13 bases between the two ends. Germline loops: CDR1 MGHDK, CDR2 SYGVNS. This CDR3 contains 12 residues. CDR3 in amino acids: CASSDTSPGYTF. CDR3 nucleotides: TGTGCCAGCAGCGACACGAGCCCAGGCTACACCTTC.

This CDR3 reads CASSVSGTGNSPLHF. As DNA, the CDR3 is TGTGCCAGCAGCGTTTCCGGGACAGGGAATTCACCCCTCCACTTT. The J gene is TRBJ1-6, the V gene TRBV9, with 9 bases lining up with TRBD1. The CDR3 extends over 15 amino acids. J lost 7 bases, V lost 2 bases, and 4 bases had no gene match. Germline V gene lookup returns CDR1 SGDLS and CDR2 YYNGEE. The complete variable domain, with remaining parts taken from reference TRBV9 and TRBJ1-6, reads DSGVTQTPKHLITATGQRVTLRCSPRSGDLSVYWYQQSLDQGLQFLIQYYNGEERAKGNILERFSAQQFPDLHSELNLSSLELGDSALYFCASSVSGTGNSPLHFGNGTRLTVT.

This chain joins TRBV4-3 and TRBJ2-1; D ambiguous. Germline V CDR1 and CDR2: LGHNA, YSLEER. This CDR3 comprises 12 residues. The V end was cut by 0 bases, the J end by 13 bases, with 10 bases between. The CDR3 reads CASSQEGQTQFF. Here the CDR3 DNA reads TGCGCCAGCAGCCAAGAGGGCCAGACCCAGTTCTTC.